One sample yielded the 20 T cell receptor beta chains listed below, sequenced in a study of cytomegalovirus exposure and HLA in healthy donors. A multiplex PCR was run with 60 Vbeta primers and 13 Jbeta primers. This table comes from immunoSEQ multiplex PCR, and its TCRdb copy is limited to in-frame clones, with some not included. The table shows more than 100,000 clones, with about 70% occurring only once. The source material was PBMCs. The receptors derive from a woman aged 40 to 49 in good health and CMV-seronegative.

The V call is TRBV4-3, the J call TRBJ1-1; D remains unclear. Deletions cut 1 base from V and 4 bases from J, with 16 bases between. Per the germline V gene, CDR1 is LGHNA and CDR2 is YSLEER. The CDR3 length is 16 residues. Here the CDR3 reads CASSQAHAEFPTEAFF. The CDR3 nucleotides read TGCGCCAGCAGCCAAGCCCACGCGGAATTCCCCACTGAAGCTTTCTTT.

The chain couples TRBV5-4 to TRBJ2-1, with TRBD2 as a possible D gene (5 bases). In germline, CDR1 is SGHNT, CDR2 YYREEE (reference sequence). The CDR3 totals 15 residues. Trimming took 0 bases from V and 0 from J, leaving 7 bases between them. The CDR3 sequence: CASSLGGSSYNEQFF. CDR3 in DNA: TGTGCCAGCAGCTTGGGCGGGTCCTCCTACAATGAGCAGTTCTTC.

This clone was seen more than once but under ten times. This chain connects TRBV5-5 to TRBJ1-1; D ambiguous. From germline, CDR1 is SGHKS and CDR2 YYEKEE (reference sequence). Trimming pared 0 bases from V and 11 bases from J, leaving 11 bases between. This CDR3 contains 12 residues. The CDR3 sequence: CASSLGLRSAFF. CDR3 coding DNA: TGTGCCAGCAGCTTGGGGTTGAGGAGTGCTTTCTTT. The whole variable domain, filled in from reference TRBV5-5 and TRBJ1-1, reads DAGVTQSPTHLIKTRGQQVTLRCSPISGHKSVSWYQQVLGQGPQFIFQYYEKEERGRGNFPDRFSARQFPNYSSELNVNALLLGDSALYLCASSLGLRSAFFGQGTRLTVV.

Note on this clone: In the same sample, other DNA sequences code for this CDR3. The chain uses TRBV7-2 and TRBJ1-1, with 8 bases fitting TRBD1. CDR3 size: 13 residues. Trimming took 4 bases from V and 4 from J; bases not matched to a gene: 2. Germline CDR1 reads SGHTA; CDR2 reads FQGNSA. The CDR3 DNA sequence: TGTGCCAGCAGCTCAGACAGGGGCACTGAAGCTTTCTTT. It specifies CASSSDRGTEAFF.

The chain links TRBV27 to TRBJ1-1; 8 bases match TRBD1. The V segment lost 0 bases and the J segment 6 bases; nucleotides outside the gene matches: 12. The CDR3 covers 17 residues. Per the germline V gene, CDR1 is MNHEY and CDR2 is SMNVEV (reference sequence). CDR3 sequence reads: CASSLSSRQGASAEAFF. As DNA, the CDR3 is TGTGCCAGCAGTTTATCCTCTCGGCAGGGGGCGTCGGCTGAAGCTTTCTTT.

The V gene is TRBV2, the J gene TRBJ2-7, with D unresolved. The CDR3 runs to 11 residues. V lost 7 bases and J lost 4, with 8 bases in between. From germline, CDR1 is SNHLY and CDR2 FYNNEI. This CDR3 reads CASTSVYEQYF. The CDR3 nucleotides are TGTGCCAGCACCAGCGTATACGAGCAGTACTTC. Full variable domain (outside the CDR3, taken from reference TRBV2 and TRBJ2-7): EPEVTQTPSHQVTQMGQEVILRCVPISNHLYFYWYRQILGQKVEFLVSFYNNEISEKSEIFDDQFSVERPDGSNFTLKIRSTKLEDSAMYFCASTSVYEQYFGPGTRLTVT.

This clone was seen once. The V and J genes are TRBV19 and TRBJ1-6, with D perhaps matching TRBD1 (5 bases). CDR3 length: 13 amino acids. Trimming pared 4 bases from V and 10 bases from J, leaving 11 bases between. Germline assignment: CDR1 LNHDA and CDR2 SQIVND (reference sequence). CDR3 loop: CASSRGQGSPLHF. The CDR3 DNA follows: TGTGCCAGTAGTAGGGGCCAGGGATCACCCCTCCACTTT.

V is TRBV9 and J is TRBJ1-1; D is possibly TRBD1 (5 bases). V was pared by 0 bases and J by 4 bases, with 10 bases between. This CDR3 comprises 14 residues. Looked up from germline, CDR1 is SGDLS and CDR2 is YYNGEE. CDR3 amino acids: CASSVDVGGTEAFF. The DNA of the CDR3 is TGTGCCAGCAGCGTAGATGTGGGGGGCACTGAAGCTTTCTTT.

In this sample, this clone turned up once. The V call is TRBV10-2, the J call TRBJ2-5, with D uncertain. The CDR3 is 12 residues long. Germline V gene sequence: CDR1 WSHSY, CDR2 SAAADI. V lost 4 bases and J lost 4, with 7 bases in between. The CDR3 DNA sequence: TGCGCCAGCAGTGCGGTCGGAGAGACCCAGTACTTC. This codes for CASSAVGETQYF.

V and J are TRBV10-3 and TRBJ1-2; 9 bases match TRBD1. CDR3 length: 16 residues. Germline V gene sequence: CDR1 ENHRY, CDR2 SYGVKD. V trimming: 4 bases; J trimming: 8 bases; junction bases outside the gene matches: 14. The CDR3 bases are TGTGCCATCAGTGGCTTCCGGGACAGGGAGCCGATGGGCTACACCTTC. Its translation is CAISGFRDREPMGYTF.

The J gene is TRBJ2-7, the V gene TRBV11-2; 8 bases fit TRBD1. CDR3 length: 20 amino acids. V shed 0 bases, J shed 2 bases, and the junction held 18 bases outside the gene matches. CDR1 SGHAT and CDR2 FQNNGV come from the germline V gene. CDR3 nucleotides: TGTGCCAGCAGCTTAGATGAGGGGGGTACGACAGGGGAGCTTGCCTACGAGCAGTACTTC. This encodes CASSLDEGGTTGELAYEQYF.

The genes are TRBV9 and TRBJ1-2; D gene uncertain. CDR1 is SGDLS, CDR2 YYNGEE, per germline. V lost 3 bases to trimming and J lost 4 bases, with 13 bases between them. The CDR3 loop spans 14 amino acids. CDR3 loop: CASSASLGSYGYTF. DNA for the CDR3: TGTGCCAGCAGCGCTAGCCTTGGAAGCTATGGCTACACCTTC. Together with reference TRBV9 and TRBJ1-2, the CDR3 gives the full variable domain: DSGVTQTPKHLITATGQRVTLRCSPRSGDLSVYWYQQSLDQGLQFLIQYYNGEERAKGNILERFSAQQFPDLHSELNLSSLELGDSALYFCASSASLGSYGYTFGSGTRLTVV.

This clone was counted only a few times. This chain uses TRBV30 with TRBJ1-2, with TRBD1 identical over 10 bases. The CDR3 consists of 13 residues. The junction had 2 bases not matched to a gene; V was cut back by 1 base and J by 6 bases. Germline V gene data show CDR1 as GTSNPN and CDR2 as SVGIG (reference sequence). CDR3 in DNA: TGTGCCTGGAGTGCAGGGACAGGGGATGGCTACACCTTC. Its protein is CAWSAGTGDGYTF.

The CDR3: CASSDTTFAGSSGNTIYF. DNA of the CDR3: TGTGCCAGCAGCGACACTACATTCGCCGGCAGCTCTGGAAACACCATATATTTT. The chain carries TRBV9 and TRBJ1-3, with D unclear. The CDR3 length is 18 residues. CDR1 is SGDLS, CDR2 YYNGEE, per germline. Trimming took 3 bases from V and 0 from J, leaving 19 bases between them. Full variable domain (remainder filled in from reference TRBV9 and TRBJ1-3): DSGVTQTPKHLITATGQRVTLRCSPRSGDLSVYWYQQSLDQGLQFLIQYYNGEERAKGNILERFSAQQFPDLHSELNLSSLELGDSALYFCASSDTTFAGSSGNTIYFGEGSWLTVV.

This clone has just a few counts. The chain has TRBV30 and TRBJ2-5, with D unclear. Germline values: CDR1 GTSNPN, CDR2 SVGIG (reference sequence). The CDR3 spans 11 residues. Deletions cut 3 bases from V and 2 bases from J, with 4 bases between. DNA for the CDR3: TGTGCCTGGAGGGAGCAAGAGACCCAGTACTTC. Encoded protein: CAWREQETQYF. Drawing the rest from reference TRBV30 and TRBJ2-5, the complete variable domain is SQTIHQWPATLVQPVGSPLSLECTVEGTSNPNLYWYRQAAGRGLQLLFYSVGIGQISSEVPQNLSASRPQDRQFILSSKKLLLSDSGFYLCAWREQETQYFGPGTRLLVL.

This chain links TRBV7-2 with TRBJ2-3, with D perhaps matching TRBD2 (5 bases). The CDR3 contains 14 residues. Germline loops: CDR1 SGHTA, CDR2 FQGNSA. V was shortened by 7 bases and J by 1 base, with 12 bases between the two germline ends. The CDR3 reads CASNPGRGTDTQYF. The CDR3 DNA sequence: TGTGCCAGCAACCCCGGGCGGGGCACAGATACGCAGTATTTT.

The chain couples TRBV19 to TRBJ1-2; a possible D gene is TRBD1 (5 bases). The CDR3 is made up of 14 amino acids. V was clipped by 6 bases and J by 6 bases, with 17 bases between them. CDR1 is LNHDA, CDR2 SQIVND, per germline (reference sequence). CDR3 DNA sequence: TGTGCCAGTAGCCTCAGGGACGGAGGGGATGGCTACACCTTC. As protein: CASSLRDGGDGYTF.

The V gene is TRBV19, the J gene TRBJ1-1; D unclear. This CDR3 region has 11 residues. CDR1 is LNHDA and CDR2 is SQIVND in the germline V gene (reference sequence). With 7 bases removed from V and 6 bases from J, the gap between germline ends came to 9 bases. Written as DNA, the CDR3 is TGTGCCAGTAAAATTAGAGCTGAAGCTTTCTTT. It codes for CASKIRAEAFF.

The genes are TRBV4-1 and TRBJ1-5, with D unresolved. Germline V gene sequence: CDR1 MGHRA, CDR2 YSYEKL. The CDR3 has 13 amino acids. Deletions cut 0 bases from V and 6 bases from J, with 6 bases between. This CDR3 is CASSQDLAQPQHF. The CDR3, as DNA: TGCGCCAGCAGCCAAGACCTGGCTCAGCCCCAGCATTTT.

Written as DNA, the CDR3 is TGTGCCAGCAGCTTAGCTCCCTTTGGACAGGGATTCTATGGCTACACCTTC. Translated: CASSLAPFGQGFYGYTF. The chain employs TRBV7-8 and TRBJ1-2; 8 bases match TRBD1. Germline CDR1 is SGHVS and CDR2 is FQNEAQ. The J segment lost 4 bases and the V segment lost 0 bases, leaving 10 bases of the junction unmatched. The CDR3 has 17 amino acids. Variable domain in full (rest from reference TRBV7-8 and TRBJ1-2): GAGVSQSPRYKVAKRGQDVALRCDPISGHVSLFWYQQALGQGPEFLTYFQNEAQLDKSGLPSDRFFAERPEGSVSTLKIQRTQQEDSAVYLCASSLAPFGQGFYGYTFGSGTRLTVV.